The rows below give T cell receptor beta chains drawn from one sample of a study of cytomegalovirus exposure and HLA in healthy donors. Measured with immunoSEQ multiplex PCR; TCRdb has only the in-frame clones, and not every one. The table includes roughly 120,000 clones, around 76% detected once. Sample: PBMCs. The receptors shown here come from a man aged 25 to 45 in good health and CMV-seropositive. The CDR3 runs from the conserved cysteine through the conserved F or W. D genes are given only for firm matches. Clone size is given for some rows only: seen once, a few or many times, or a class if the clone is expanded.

CDR3: CARSFARIRTGNYGYTF
DNA: TGTGCCAGAAGCTTTGCTAGGATTAGGACAGGGAACTATGGCTACACCTTC
J: TRBJ1-2
V: TRBV5-3
size: NA
D: TRBD1

CDR3: CASSSRLDSYYEQYF
DNA: TGTGCCAGCAGTTCGCGACTAGATAGTTACTACGAGCAGTACTTC
J: TRBJ2-7
V: TRBV28
size: NA
D: NA

CDR3: CASSVVGGEAFF
DNA: TGTGCCAGCAGCGTAGTAGGGGGCGAAGCTTTCTTT
J: TRBJ1-1
V: TRBV9
size: NA
D: TRBD1

CDR3: CASSYSVPVSYNEQFF
DNA: TGTGCCAGCAGTTACTCGGTGCCAGTCTCCTACAATGAGCAGTTCTTC
J: TRBJ2-1
V: TRBV6-5
size: few
D: NA

CDR3: CASSLDQGEGKLFF
DNA: TGCGCCAGCAGTCTTGACCAGGGTGAAGGAAAACTGTTTTTT
J: TRBJ1-4
V: TRBV5-1
size: once
D: NA

CDR3: CASSESNRINEQFF
DNA: TGCGCCAGCAGTGAGTCGAACAGGATTAATGAGCAGTTCTTC
J: TRBJ2-1
V: TRBV10-1
size: few
D: NA

CDR3: CASSSPLGGGPYNEQFF
DNA: TGTGCCAGCAGCTCTCCCCTAGGCGGGGGACCTTACAATGAGCAGTTCTTC
J: TRBJ2-1
V: TRBV7-2
size: NA
D: TRBD2

CDR3: CASRGTGTYEQYF
DNA: TGTGCCAGCAGGGGGACAGGGACCTACGAGCAGTACTTC
J: TRBJ2-7
V: TRBV11-2
size: NA
D: TRBD1

CDR3: CASSWGQPNTGELFF
DNA: TGTGCCAGCAGTTGGGGACAGCCGAACACCGGGGAGCTGTTTTTT
J: TRBJ2-2
V: TRBV27
size: NA
D: TRBD1

CDR3: CATLPGGVDTQYF
DNA: TGTGCCACCCTCCCCGGCGGCGTCGATACGCAGTATTTT
J: TRBJ2-3
V: TRBV2
size: NA
D: NA

CDR3: CASSQGQGPGELFF
DNA: TGTGCCAGCAGCCAGGGGCAGGGACCCGGGGAGCTGTTTTTT
J: TRBJ2-2
V: TRBV7-2
size: few
D: NA

CDR3: CASRQRQGAYEQYF
DNA: TGTGCCAGCAGACAAAGACAGGGGGCCTACGAGCAGTACTTC
J: TRBJ2-7
V: TRBV27
size: NA
D: TRBD1

CDR3: CASSPAGTGTYNEQFF
DNA: TGTGCCAGCAGCCCTGCCGGGACAGGGACCTACAATGAGCAGTTCTTC
J: TRBJ2-1
V: TRBV7-2
size: NA
D: TRBD1

CDR3: CASSPLARSTYEQYF
DNA: TGCGCCAGCAGCCCGCTGGCTAGGAGTACCTACGAGCAGTACTTC
J: TRBJ2-7
V: TRBV4-1
size: few
D: NA

CDR3: CASSPYPGELFF
DNA: TGTGCCAGCAGTCCCTATCCCGGGGAGCTGTTTTTT
J: TRBJ2-2
V: TRBV28
size: NA
D: NA

CDR3: CASSTGAGREQYF
DNA: TGTGCCAGTAGTACGGGAGCGGGCCGAGAGCAGTACTTC
J: TRBJ2-7
V: TRBV19
size: NA
D: NA

CDR3: CASSLIPPSSYNEQFF
DNA: TGTGCCAGCAGCTTGATCCCACCGAGCTCCTACAATGAGCAGTTCTTC
J: TRBJ2-1
V: TRBV5-8
size: NA
D: NA

CDR3: CASSLAGSGGSEQFF
DNA: TGTGCCAGCAGCTTAGCTGGTAGCGGGGGTAGTGAGCAGTTCTTC
J: TRBJ2-1
V: TRBV7-2
size: NA
D: TRBD2

CDR3: CASSQSGQGYDEKLFF
DNA: TGTGCCAGCAGCCAATCCGGACAGGGGTATGATGAAAAACTGTTTTTT
J: TRBJ1-4
V: TRBV16
size: NA
D: TRBD1

CDR3: CASRYRGALNYGYTF
DNA: TGTGCCAGCCGTTACCGGGGGGCCCTTAACTATGGCTACACCTTC
J: TRBJ1-2
V: TRBV2
size: NA
D: NA

CDR3: CASRGDYSNQPQHF
DNA: TGTGCCAGCCGGGGAGATTATAGCAATCAGCCCCAGCATTTT
J: TRBJ1-5
V: TRBV2
size: NA
D: NA

CDR3: CASSETGNEQFF
DNA: TGTGCCAGCAGCGAAACAGGCAATGAGCAGTTCTTC
J: TRBJ2-1
V: TRBV5-5
size: few
D: NA

CDR3: CASGGGSSSGNTIYF
DNA: TGTGCCAGCGGGGGGGGCAGCTCCTCTGGAAACACCATATATTTT
J: TRBJ1-3
V: TRBV7-9
size: NA
D: NA

CDR3: CASSRLAGGSGELFF
DNA: TGTGCCAGCAGCAGACTAGCGGGGGGGTCCGGGGAGCTGTTTTTT
J: TRBJ2-2
V: TRBV7-2
size: NA
D: TRBD2

CDR3: CASSASWGGSTGANVLTF
DNA: TGTGCCAGCAGCGCCTCCTGGGGGGGCAGCACTGGGGCCAACGTCCTGACTTTC
J: TRBJ2-6
V: TRBV9
size: NA
D: NA

CDR3: CASSILPAGVGADTQYF
DNA: TGTGCCAGTAGTATCTTGCCCGCGGGGGTCGGGGCAGATACGCAGTATTTT
J: TRBJ2-3
V: TRBV19
size: once
D: TRBD2